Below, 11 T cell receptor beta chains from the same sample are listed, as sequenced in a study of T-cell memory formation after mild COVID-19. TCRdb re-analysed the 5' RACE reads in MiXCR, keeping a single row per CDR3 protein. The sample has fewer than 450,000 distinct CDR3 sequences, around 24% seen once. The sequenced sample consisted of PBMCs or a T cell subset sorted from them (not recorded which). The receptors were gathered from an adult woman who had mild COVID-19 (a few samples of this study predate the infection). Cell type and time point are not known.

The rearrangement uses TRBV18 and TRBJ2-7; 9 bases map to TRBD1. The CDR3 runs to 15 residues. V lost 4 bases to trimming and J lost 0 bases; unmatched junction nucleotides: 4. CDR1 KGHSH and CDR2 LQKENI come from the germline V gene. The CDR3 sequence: CASSRTGEGSYEQYF. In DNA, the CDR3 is TGTGCCAGCTCACGGACAGGGGAAGGCTCCTACGAGCAGTACTTC. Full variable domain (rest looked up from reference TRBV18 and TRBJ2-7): NAGVMQNPRHLVRRRGQEARLRCSPMKGHSHVYWYRQLPEEGLKFMVYLQKENIIDESGMPKERFSAEFPKEGPSILRIQQVVRGDSAAYFCASSRTGEGSYEQYFGPGTRLTVT.

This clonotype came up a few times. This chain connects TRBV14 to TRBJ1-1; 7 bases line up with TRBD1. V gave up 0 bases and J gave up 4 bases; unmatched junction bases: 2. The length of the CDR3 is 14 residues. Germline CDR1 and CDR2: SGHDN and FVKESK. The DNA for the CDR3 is TGTGCCAGCAGCCAAGATTGGGACAGCACTGAAGCTTTCTTT. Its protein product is CASSQDWDSTEAFF.

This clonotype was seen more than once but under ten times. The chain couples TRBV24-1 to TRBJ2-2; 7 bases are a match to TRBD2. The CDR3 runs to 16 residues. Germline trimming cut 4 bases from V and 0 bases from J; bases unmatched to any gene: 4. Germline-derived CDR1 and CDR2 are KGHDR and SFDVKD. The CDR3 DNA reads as TGTGCCACCAGTGAGGGGGGGATAACGAACACCGGGGAGCTGTTTTTT. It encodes CATSEGGITNTGELFF.

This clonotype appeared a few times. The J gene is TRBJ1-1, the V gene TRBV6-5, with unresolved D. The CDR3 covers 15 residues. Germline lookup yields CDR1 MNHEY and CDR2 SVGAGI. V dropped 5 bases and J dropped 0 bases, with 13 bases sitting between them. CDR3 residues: CASSGYLGLNTEAFF. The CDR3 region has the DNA TGTGCCAGCAGTGGATACTTGGGTCTGAACACTGAAGCTTTCTTT.

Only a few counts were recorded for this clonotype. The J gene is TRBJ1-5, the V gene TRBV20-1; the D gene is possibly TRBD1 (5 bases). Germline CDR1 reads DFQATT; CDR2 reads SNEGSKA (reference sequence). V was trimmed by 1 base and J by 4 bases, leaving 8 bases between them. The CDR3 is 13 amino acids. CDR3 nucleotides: TGCAGTGCTAGAGGTCAGGGAAATCAGCCCCAGCATTTT. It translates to CSARGQGNQPQHF.

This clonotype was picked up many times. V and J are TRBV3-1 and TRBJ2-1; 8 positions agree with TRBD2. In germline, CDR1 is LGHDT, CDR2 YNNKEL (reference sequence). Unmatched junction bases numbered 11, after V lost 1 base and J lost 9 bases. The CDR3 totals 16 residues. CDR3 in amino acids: CASSQVGGRSAREQFF. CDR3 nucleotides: TGTGCCAGCAGCCAAGTAGGCGGGAGGTCTGCCCGTGAGCAGTTCTTC.

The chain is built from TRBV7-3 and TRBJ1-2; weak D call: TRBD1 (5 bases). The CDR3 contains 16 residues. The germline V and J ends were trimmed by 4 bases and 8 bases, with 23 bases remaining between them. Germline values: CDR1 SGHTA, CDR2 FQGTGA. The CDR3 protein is CASSSQHATGREGYTF. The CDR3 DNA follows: TGTGCCAGCAGCTCGCAACACGCTACAGGAAGAGAAGGCTACACCTTC.

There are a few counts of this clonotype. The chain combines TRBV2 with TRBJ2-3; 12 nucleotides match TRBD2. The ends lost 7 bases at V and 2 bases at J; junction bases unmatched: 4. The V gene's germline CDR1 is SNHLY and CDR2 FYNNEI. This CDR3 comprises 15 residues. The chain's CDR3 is CASKRLAGATDTQYF. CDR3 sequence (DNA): TGTGCCAGCAAGAGACTAGCGGGAGCCACAGATACGCAGTATTTT. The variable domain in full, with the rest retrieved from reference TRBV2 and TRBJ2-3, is EPEVTQTPSHQVTQMGQEVILRCVPISNHLYFYWYRQILGQKVEFLVSFYNNEISEKSEIFDDQFSVERPDGSNFTLKIRSTKLEDSAMYFCASKRLAGATDTQYFGPGTRLTVL.

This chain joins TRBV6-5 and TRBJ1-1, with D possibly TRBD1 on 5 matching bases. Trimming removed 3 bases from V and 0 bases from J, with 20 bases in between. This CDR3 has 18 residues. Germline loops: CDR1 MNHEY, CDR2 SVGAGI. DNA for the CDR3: TGTGCCAGCAGTTATATCGGGGCAGGGAGTTTGATGAACACTGAAGCTTTCTTT. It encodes CASSYIGAGSLMNTEAFF.

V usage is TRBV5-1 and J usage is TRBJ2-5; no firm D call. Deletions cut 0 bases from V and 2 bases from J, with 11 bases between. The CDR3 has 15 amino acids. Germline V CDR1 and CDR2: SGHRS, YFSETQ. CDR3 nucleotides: TGCGCCAGCAGCTTGGTCCAAACACTTCAAGAGACCCAGTACTTC. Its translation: CASSLVQTLQETQYF.

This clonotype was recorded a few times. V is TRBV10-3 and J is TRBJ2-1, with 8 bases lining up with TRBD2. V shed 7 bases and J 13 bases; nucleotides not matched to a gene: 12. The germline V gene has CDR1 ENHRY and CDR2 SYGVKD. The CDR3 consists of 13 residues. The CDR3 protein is CAIMAAGVNVQFF. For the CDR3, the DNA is TGTGCCATCATGGCAGCGGGAGTCAATGTCCAGTTCTTC.